This TCR beta chain originates from a study of spatial heterogeneity in lung cancer. TCRdb itself ran the 5' RACE reads through MiXCR, one entry per CDR3 protein. The sample holds around 6,000 distinct CDR3 sequences, about an eighth seen once. Time point defined: sample taken at primary tumor resection. Extraction of whole RNA from tumor, nontumor lung or frozen PBMC preceded unsorted sequencing. The cohort: approximately 74 early-stage, untreated non-small cell lung cancer patients. In its sample, this clonotype ranks as medium-sized (0.01 to 0.1%). Trimming removed 4 bases from V and 3 bases from J, with 10 bases in between. This CDR3 has 13 residues. Germline CDR1 reads MNHEY; CDR2 reads SMNVEV (reference sequence).

Sequenced here: normal lung tissue next to the tumor, sampled at surgery. The chain couples TRBV27 to TRBJ2-7, with D possibly matching TRBD2 (5 bases). The TCR originated in a male donor with early-stage non-small cell lung cancer. The CDR3 bases are TGTGCCAGCAGTTCCCTAGCCGGCTACGAGCAGTACTTC. It is translated as CASSSLAGYEQYF.